The source of this T cell receptor (beta chain) is a study of CD8 T cells in Susac syndrome. For this clonotype: Antigen specificity is unknown.

Random hexamers were used to reverse transcribe 0.5 to 1 ug of RNA. In TCRdb, the immunoSEQ multiplex PCR reads were re-called with MiXCR into one record per CDR3 protein. The sample carries fewer than 200,000 distinct CDR3 sequences, approximately 95% recorded once. The CDR3 totals 15 residues. Trimming removed 5 bases from V and 2 bases from J; junction bases left unmatched: 8. In germline, CDR1 is SEHNR, CDR2 FQNEAQ (reference sequence). TCR beta sequencing covered blood CD8+ and CD4+ T cells. Study findings and constraints: The study recognized that the number of individuals in its TCR sequencing and HLA analysis was relatively small.

The chain employs TRBV7-9 and TRBJ1-1; 7 nucleotides agree with TRBD1. The material sequenced was CD8+ T cells from PBMCs. This TCR was sampled from a human donor with multiple sclerosis. The CDR3, as DNA: TGTGCCAGCAGCGGCGCCGGGACAGCTAACACTGAAGCTTTCTTT. Translation gives CASSGAGTANTEAFF.